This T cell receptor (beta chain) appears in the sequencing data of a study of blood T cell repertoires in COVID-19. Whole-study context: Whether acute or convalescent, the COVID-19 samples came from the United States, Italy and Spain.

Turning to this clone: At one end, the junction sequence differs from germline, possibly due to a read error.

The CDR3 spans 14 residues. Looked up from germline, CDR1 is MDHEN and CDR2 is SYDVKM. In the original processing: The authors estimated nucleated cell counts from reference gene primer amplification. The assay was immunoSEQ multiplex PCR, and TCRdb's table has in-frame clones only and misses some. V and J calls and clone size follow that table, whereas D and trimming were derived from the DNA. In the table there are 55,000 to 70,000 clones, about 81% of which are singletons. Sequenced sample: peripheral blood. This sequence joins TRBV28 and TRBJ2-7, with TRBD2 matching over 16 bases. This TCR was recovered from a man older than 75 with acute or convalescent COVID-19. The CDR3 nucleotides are TGTGCCAGCAGTGCCGGGACTAGCGGGAGGGGAGGGGTCTTC. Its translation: CASSAGTSGRGGVF.